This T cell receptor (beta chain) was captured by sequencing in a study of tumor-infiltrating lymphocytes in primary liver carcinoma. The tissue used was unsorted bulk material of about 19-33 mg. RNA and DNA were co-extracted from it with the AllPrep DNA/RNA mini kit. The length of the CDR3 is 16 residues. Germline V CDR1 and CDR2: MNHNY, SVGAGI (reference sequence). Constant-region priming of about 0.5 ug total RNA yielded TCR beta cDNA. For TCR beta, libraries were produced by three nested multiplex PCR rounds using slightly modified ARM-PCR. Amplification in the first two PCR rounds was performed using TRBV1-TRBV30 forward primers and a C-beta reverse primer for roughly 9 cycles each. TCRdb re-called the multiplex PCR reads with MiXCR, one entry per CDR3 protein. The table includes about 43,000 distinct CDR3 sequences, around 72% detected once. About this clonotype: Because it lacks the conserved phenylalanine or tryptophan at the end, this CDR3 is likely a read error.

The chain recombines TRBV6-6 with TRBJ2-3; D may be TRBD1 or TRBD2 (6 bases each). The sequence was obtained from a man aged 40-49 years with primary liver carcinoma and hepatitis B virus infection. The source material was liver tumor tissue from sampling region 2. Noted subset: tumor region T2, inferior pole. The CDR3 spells CASSSRLEGGTYTQYI. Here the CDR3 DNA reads TGTGCCAGCAGTTCCCGACTAGAGGGGGGCACATATACGCAGTATATT.